The following is a T cell receptor beta chain sequence with its context. The target antigen is unknown. Memory CD4+ cells were defined as CD4+CD45RO+CD25-. One entry per CDR3 protein, called by TCRdb with MiXCR from the 5' RACE reads. This sample has 25,000 to 40,000 distinct CDR3 sequences, with roughly 25% found just once. Points from the study as a whole: Tumor Treg TCRs overlapped most with tumor naive CD4+ cells. Tumor memory CD4+ T cell TCR gene usage was found to cluster with blood and lymph node memory CD4+ cells and with lymph node naive CD4+ cells.

V was clipped by 3 bases and J by 4 bases, with 11 bases between them. The CDR3 loop spans 14 amino acids. The origin of this receptor is a female donor with breast cancer. This chain uses TRBV12-3 or TRBV12-4 with TRBJ2-3; the D is unclear. Sequenced material: memory CD4+ T cells sorted from blood. Noted subset: memory CD4+ T cells, CD4+CD45RO+CD25-. The CDR3 loop is CASSLIAFADTQYF. The CDR3 DNA sequence: TGTGCCAGCAGTTTGATAGCTTTCGCAGATACGCAGTATTTT.